This passage covers 2 T cell receptor beta chains from one sample sequenced in a study of T-cell memory formation after mild COVID-19. In TCRdb, the 5' RACE reads were re-called with MiXCR into one record per CDR3 protein. Of 250,000 or so distinct CDR3 sequences detected, roughly 18% appear once; the ten largest clones hold more than 20%. Sequenced input: PBMCs or a T cell subset sorted from them (not recorded which). Receptors were obtained from a man between 18 and 35 years old who had mild COVID-19 (a few samples of this study predate the infection). Cell type and time point are not known.

This clonotype was seen more than once but under ten times. Here the CDR3 DNA reads TGTGCCAGCAGTGAGTGGTCAGAGTTCACAGATACGCAGTATTTT. Its translation: CASSEWSEFTDTQYF. This sequence joins TRBV25-1 and TRBJ2-3, with D unresolved. The CDR3 covers 15 residues. V dropped 3 bases and J dropped 2 bases, with 12 bases sitting between them. Germline assignment: CDR1 MGHDK and CDR2 SYGVNS.

This clonotype was observed many times. The rearrangement joins TRBV15 to TRBJ2-5; D is perhaps TRBD2 (5 bases). The germline V and J ends were trimmed by 0 bases and 5 bases, with 10 bases remaining between them. The length of the CDR3 is 14 residues. CDR1 is LNHNV, CDR2 YYDKDF, per germline (reference sequence). This CDR3 reads CATSRDRGEETQYF. The CDR3 coding sequence is TGTGCCACCAGCAGAGATCGGGGTGAGGAGACCCAGTACTTC.